The rows below give T cell receptor beta chains drawn from one sample of a study of blood T cell repertoires in COVID-19. TCRdb keeps only in-frame clones here, not all; method: immunoSEQ multiplex PCR. The sample shows 300,000 to 400,000 clones, roughly 87% of them seen only once. The sample taken for sequencing was PBMCs or T cells enriched from blood (not recorded which). The source is a young woman who had recovered from COVID-19. Both conserved end residues are part of each CDR3. The D gene is left open where the match is weak. A row's size may be missing; if present it is once, few, many or a size class.

D gene	J gene	clone size	CDR3 length	V gene	CDR3 DNA	CDR3 protein
-	TRBJ2-3	-	14	TRBV29-1	TGCAGCGTTGAGACAGACTCTAGCACAGATACGCAGTATTTT	CSVETDSSTDTQYF
TRBD1	TRBJ1-2	few	12	TRBV6-5	TGTGCCAGCAGTTCGACAGGGTCTGGCTACACCTTC	CASSSTGSGYTF
-	TRBJ1-6	-	13	TRBV7-7	TGTGCCAGTGCGTGGCGGTATAATTCACCCCTCCACTTT	CASAWRYNSPLHF
-	TRBJ2-3	few	12	TRBV2	TGTGCCAGCAGTGATTACACAGATACGCAGTATTTT	CASSDYTDTQYF
TRBD1	TRBJ2-7	-	13	TRBV6-5	TGTGCCAGCAGGAAGAGGGACAGCTACGAGCAGTACTTC	CASRKRDSYEQYF
-	TRBJ2-3	-	12	TRBV2	TGTGCCAGCATTGGGGCCCTCGATACGCAGTATTTT	CASIGALDTQYF
TRBD1	TRBJ1-5	-	14	TRBV27	TGTGCCAGCAGACGGACAGGGGACAATCAGCCCCAGCATTTT	CASRRTGDNQPQHF
-	TRBJ2-1	-	13	TRBV14	TGTGCCAGCAGCCCATCAACAGGGCCTGAGCAGTTCTTC	CASSPSTGPEQFF
TRBD1	TRBJ1-1	-	13	TRBV19	TGTGCCAGTAGTGCCCGACAGGGAACTGAAGCTTTCTTT	CASSARQGTEAFF
TRBD2	TRBJ2-5	-	14	TRBV27	TGTGCCAGCAGCCCGGGACTAGCGGACCCATCCCAGTACTTC	CASSPGLADPSQYF
-	TRBJ1-3	-	11	TRBV29-1	TGCAGCGTCCTCTCTGGAAACACCATATATTTT	CSVLSGNTIYF
-	TRBJ2-7	many	16	TRBV7-9	TGTGCCAGCAGCTTAGTCGATGCGGGCAACTCCTACGAGCAGTACTTC	CASSLVDAGNSYEQYF
-	TRBJ1-1	-	13	TRBV28	TGTGCCAGCAGGCCCGCAGGGAACACTGAAGCTTTCTTT	CASRPAGNTEAFF
TRBD2	TRBJ2-3	-	14	TRBV7-9	TGTGCCAGCAGCATTAGCGGGGGGATGGATACGCAGTATTTT	CASSISGGMDTQYF
TRBD1	TRBJ1-3	-	13	TRBV29-1	TGCAGCGTTGCAGGGGGCGTGGGAAACACCATATATTTT	CSVAGGVGNTIYF
-	TRBJ2-2	-	15	TRBV7-7	TGTGCCAGCAGCTTAGGGGGGGCGAACACCGGGGAGCTGTTTTTT	CASSLGGANTGELFF
TRBD1	TRBJ2-7	-	13	TRBV7-9	TGTGCCAGCAGCCCGACAGGGGTGGTAGAGCAGTACTTC	CASSPTGVVEQYF
-	TRBJ2-4	-	15	TRBV4-2	TGTGCCAGCAGCCAGCAGACTACCGGGGGAAACATTCAGTACTTC	CASSQQTTGGNIQYF
TRBD1	TRBJ1-3	once	14	TRBV28	TGTGCCAGCAGTTACAGGGGGCGGGGAAACACCATATATTTT	CASSYRGRGNTIYF
-	TRBJ2-7	few	13	TRBV11-2	TGTGCCAGCAGCGACCCGGGGGTCTACGAGCAGTACTTC	CASSDPGVYEQYF
-	TRBJ1-4	-	16	TRBV5-1	TGCGCCAGCAGCTTGGTTTACAGTGGCGGGGGTGAAAAACTGTTTTTT	CASSLVYSGGGEKLFF
TRBD1	TRBJ2-2	-	15	TRBV5-1	TGCGCCAGCCAAAGACAGGGGTCGAACACCGGGGAGCTGTTTTTT	CASQRQGSNTGELFF
TRBD1	TRBJ2-7	-	13	TRBV18	TGTGCCAGCTCACCACGGACAGGGAGCGAGCAGTACTTC	CASSPRTGSEQYF